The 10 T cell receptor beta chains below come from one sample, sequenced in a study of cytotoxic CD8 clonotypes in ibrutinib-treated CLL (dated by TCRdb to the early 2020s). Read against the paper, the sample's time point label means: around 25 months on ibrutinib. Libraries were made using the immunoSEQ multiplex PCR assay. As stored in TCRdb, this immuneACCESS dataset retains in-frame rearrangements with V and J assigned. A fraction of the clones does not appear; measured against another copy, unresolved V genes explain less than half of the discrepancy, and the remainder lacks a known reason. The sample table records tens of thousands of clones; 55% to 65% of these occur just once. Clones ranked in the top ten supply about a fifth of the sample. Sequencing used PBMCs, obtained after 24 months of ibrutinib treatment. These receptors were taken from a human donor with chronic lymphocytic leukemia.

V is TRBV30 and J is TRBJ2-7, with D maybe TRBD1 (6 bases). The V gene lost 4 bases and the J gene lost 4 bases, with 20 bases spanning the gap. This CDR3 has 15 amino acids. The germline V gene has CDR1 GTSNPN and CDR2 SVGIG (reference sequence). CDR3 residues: CAWTLSGTQGYEQYF. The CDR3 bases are TGTGCCTGGACCCTCTCGGGGACACAAGGATACGAGCAGTACTTC.

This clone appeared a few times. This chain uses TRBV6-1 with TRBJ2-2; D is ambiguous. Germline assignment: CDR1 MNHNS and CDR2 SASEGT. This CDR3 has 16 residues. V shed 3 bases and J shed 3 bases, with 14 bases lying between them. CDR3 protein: CASSEIGQFYTGELFF. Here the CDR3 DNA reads TGTGCCAGCAGTGAGATTGGGCAGTTCTACACCGGGGAGCTGTTTTTT.

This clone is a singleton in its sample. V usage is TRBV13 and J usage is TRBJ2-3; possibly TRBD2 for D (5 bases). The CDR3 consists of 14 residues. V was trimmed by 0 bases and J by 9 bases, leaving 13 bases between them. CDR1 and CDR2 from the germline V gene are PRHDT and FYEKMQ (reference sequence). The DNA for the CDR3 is TGTGCCAGCAGCTTAGGGCCAAGCGGAGGCACGCAGTATTTT. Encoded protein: CASSLGPSGGTQYF.

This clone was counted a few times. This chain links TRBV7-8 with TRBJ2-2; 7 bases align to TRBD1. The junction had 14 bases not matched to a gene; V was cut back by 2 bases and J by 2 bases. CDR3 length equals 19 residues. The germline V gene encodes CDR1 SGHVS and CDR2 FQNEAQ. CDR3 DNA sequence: TGTGCCAGCAGCTTATATGCTCCCACCGGGACAGAAAACACCGGGGAGCTGTTTTTT. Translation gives CASSLYAPTGTENTGELFF.

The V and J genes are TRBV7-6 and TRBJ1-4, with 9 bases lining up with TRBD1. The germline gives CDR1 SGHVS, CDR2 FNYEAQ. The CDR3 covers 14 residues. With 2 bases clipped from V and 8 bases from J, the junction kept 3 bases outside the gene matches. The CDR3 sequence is CASSLMDRGEKLFF. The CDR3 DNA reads TGTGCCAGCAGCTTAATGGACAGGGGCGAAAAACTGTTTTTT.

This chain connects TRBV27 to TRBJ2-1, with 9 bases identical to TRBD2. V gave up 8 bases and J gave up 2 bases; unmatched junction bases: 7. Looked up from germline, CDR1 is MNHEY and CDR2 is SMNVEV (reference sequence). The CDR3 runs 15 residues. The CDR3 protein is CASGEAGGAYNEQFF. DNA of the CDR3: TGTGCCAGCGGGGAGGCGGGGGGGGCCTACAATGAGCAGTTCTTC.

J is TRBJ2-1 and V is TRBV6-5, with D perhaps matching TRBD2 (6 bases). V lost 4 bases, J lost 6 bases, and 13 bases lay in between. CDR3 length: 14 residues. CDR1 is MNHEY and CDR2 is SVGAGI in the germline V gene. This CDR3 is CASSSFGRGNEQFF. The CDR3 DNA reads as TGTGCCAGCAGTTCATTCGGGAGAGGCAATGAGCAGTTCTTC.

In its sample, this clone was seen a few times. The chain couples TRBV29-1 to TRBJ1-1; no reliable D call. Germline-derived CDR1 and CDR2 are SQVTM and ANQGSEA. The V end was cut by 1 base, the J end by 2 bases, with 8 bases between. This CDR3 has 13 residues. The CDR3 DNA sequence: TGCAGCGTTGAAGTTTCCAAAAACACTGAAGCTTTCTTT. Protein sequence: CSVEVSKNTEAFF.

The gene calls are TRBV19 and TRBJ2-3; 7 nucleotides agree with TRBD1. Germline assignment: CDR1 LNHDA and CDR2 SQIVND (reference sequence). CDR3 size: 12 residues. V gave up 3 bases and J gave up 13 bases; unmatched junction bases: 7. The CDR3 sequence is CASSMSQGEKYF. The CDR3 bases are TGTGCCAGTAGTATGTCCCAGGGGGAAAAGTATTTT.

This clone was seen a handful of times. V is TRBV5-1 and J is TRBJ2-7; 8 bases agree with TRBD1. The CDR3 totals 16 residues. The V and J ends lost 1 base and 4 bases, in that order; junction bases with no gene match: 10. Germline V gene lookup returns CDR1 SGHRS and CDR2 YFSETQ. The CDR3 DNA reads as TGCGCCAGCAGCTTGACCGGACAGGGAGTGGGGTACGAGCAGTACTTC. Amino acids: CASSLTGQGVGYEQYF. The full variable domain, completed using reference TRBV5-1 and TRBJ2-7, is KAGVTQTPRYLIKTRGQQVTLSCSPISGHRSVSWYQQTPGQGLQFLFEYFSETQRNKGNFPGRFSGRQFSNSRSEMNVSTLELGDSALYLCASSLTGQGVGYEQYFGPGTRLTVT.